This T cell receptor beta chain was captured by sequencing in a study of blood T cell repertoires in COVID-19. Trimming cost V 5 bases and J 6 bases, with 13 bases left between them. Germline assignment: CDR1 MNHEY and CDR2 SVGAGI. The CDR3 runs to 13 residues. This table comes from immunoSEQ multiplex PCR, and its TCRdb copy is limited to in-frame clones, with some not included. The table records approximately 190,000 clones, 75% to 90% of them present only once. The chain employs TRBV6-5 and TRBJ1-2; D may be TRBD1 (6 bases). Specimen: peripheral blood. The TCR sequence derives from a woman aged 40 to 55 with acute or convalescent COVID-19. Here the CDR3 reads CASSNRVMDGYTF. Written as DNA, the CDR3 is TGTGCCAGCAGTAACAGGGTAATGGATGGCTACACCTTC.